The present T cell receptor beta chain was sequenced within a study of T cells in pancreatic ductal adenocarcinoma. The study, taken as a whole, reports: Comparisons of tumor and blood clonality may show falsely lower tumor diversity. Compared with tumor, blood showed more total productive templates and 7 to 9.5-fold more clonotypes.

TCRdb's table, derived via immunoSEQ multiplex PCR, lists solely in-frame clones and lacks some. In the table there are roughly 100,000 clones, about 95% of which are singletons. Comments on this clone: No antigen is known for it.

No neoadjuvant therapy was given to the selected pancreatic ductal adenocarcinoma patients before their surgery. This TCR was recovered from a human donor with pancreatic ductal adenocarcinoma. What was sequenced was PBMCs.

The DNA for the CDR3 is TGTGCCAGCAGCTATACAGGGGGAATCTCCTACGAGCAGTACTTC. This gives the protein CASSYTGGISYEQYF. This chain connects TRBV6-5 to TRBJ2-7; 8 bases fit TRBD1. Germline V gives CDR1 MNHEY, CDR2 SVGAGI. This CDR3 comprises 15 residues. V was pared by 6 bases and J by 0 bases, with 7 bases of the junction left unmatched.